These 26 T cell receptor beta chains were sequenced from one sample in a study of cytomegalovirus exposure and HLA in healthy donors. The primer mix had 60 Vbeta and 13 Jbeta primers. Method: immunoSEQ multiplex PCR; TCRdb's copy keeps in-frame clones and lacks some. The sample records 90,000 to 120,000 clones, 73% being singletons. The source material was PBMCs. These receptors all stem from a man under 40 in good health and CMV-seronegative.

This chain uses TRBV7-2 with TRBJ2-7; TRBD2 is a possible D gene (5 bases). V was clipped by 1 base and J by 0 bases, with 10 bases between them. The CDR3 extends over 15 amino acids. Germline lookup yields CDR1 SGHTA and CDR2 FQGNSA. CDR3 loop: CASSLGPGSSYEQYF. The CDR3 DNA is TGTGCCAGCAGCTTAGGTCCGGGAAGCTCCTACGAGCAGTACTTC.

CDR3 sequence: CASAPYAGGLAGGYTQYF. CDR3 sequence (DNA): TGTGCCAGCGCGCCTTATGCTGGGGGACTAGCGGGGGGATATACGCAGTATTTT. The chain joins TRBV2 to TRBJ2-3; TRBD2 agrees at 15 bases. The CDR3 contains 18 residues. In germline, CDR1 is SNHLY, CDR2 FYNNEI. J lost 7 bases, V lost 8 bases, and 16 bases had no gene match.

This clone was detected once. J is TRBJ2-2 and V is TRBV30; 9 bases fit TRBD2. The CDR3 length is 14 residues. From germline, CDR1 is GTSNPN and CDR2 SVGIG (reference sequence). After removal of 0 bases from V and 8 bases from J, the junction contained 4 bases not matched to a gene. This chain's CDR3 is CAWSVLAGEGELFF. The DNA of the CDR3 is TGTGCCTGGAGTGTACTAGCGGGCGAAGGGGAGCTGTTTTTT.

The chain carries TRBV18 and TRBJ1-1; D gene ambiguous. The V end was cut by 3 bases, the J end by 1 base, with 9 bases between. The CDR3 contains 14 residues. CDR1 KGHSH and CDR2 LQKENI come from the germline V gene. CDR3 region: CASSPLIENTEAFF. CDR3 coding DNA: TGTGCCAGCTCACCCTTAATAGAGAACACTGAAGCTTTCTTT.

This clone was seen just once. This rearrangement joins TRBV6-5 to TRBJ2-3, with 12 positions matching TRBD2. This CDR3 has 15 amino acids. Germline CDR1 and CDR2: MNHEY and SVGAGI. V shed 7 bases and J 3 bases; nucleotides not matched to a gene: 5. The CDR3 region has the DNA TGTGCCAGCACACGCGGGACTAGCGGGACAGATACGCAGTATTTT. It codes for CASTRGTSGTDTQYF.

The chain recombines TRBV28 with TRBJ1-5; a weak D match, TRBD1 (5 bases). Germline loops: CDR1 MDHEN, CDR2 SYDVKM. The CDR3 runs to 11 residues. V was cut by 8 bases and J by 9 bases, with 11 bases left in between. The CDR3, as DNA: TGTGCCAGCGCGAGTGGGGCGCCCCAGCATTTT. It is translated as CASASGAPQHF.

The chain couples TRBV6-6 to TRBJ2-5; D is possibly TRBD1 (6 bases). The germline CDR1 and CDR2 sequences are MNHNY and SVGAGI (reference sequence). The CDR3 is 15 amino acids. V was cut by 2 bases and J by 4 bases, with 14 bases left in between. CDR3 protein: CASSYPGEGGETQYF. The CDR3 nucleotides are TGTGCCAGCAGTTACCCAGGGGAAGGGGGAGAGACCCAGTACTTC.

This clone showed up just once. The V gene is TRBV6-1, the J gene TRBJ2-7; TRBD2 might be the D (5 bases). Trimming pared 1 base from V and 2 bases from J, leaving 12 bases between. The CDR3 length is 15 residues. Germline CDR1 reads MNHNS; CDR2 reads SASEGT. CDR3 in DNA: TGTGCCAGCAGTGAAGGATGGGTCGGGACCTACGAGCAGTACTTC. This gives the protein CASSEGWVGTYEQYF.

The J gene is TRBJ2-1, the V gene TRBV2, with 11 bases lining up with TRBD2. Germline V gene data show CDR1 as SNHLY and CDR2 as FYNNEI. This CDR3 spans 15 amino acids. V gave up 5 bases and J gave up 9 bases; unmatched junction bases: 9. CDR3 DNA: TGTGCCAGCAGTCCGTCTAGCGGGGGGAATGCTGAGCAGTTCTTC. It encodes CASSPSSGGNAEQFF.

This clone was counted between two and nine times. The chain recombines TRBV2 with TRBJ2-7; 7 bases fit TRBD2. Germline V gene lookup returns CDR1 SNHLY and CDR2 FYNNEI. The CDR3 spans 12 residues. Trimming removed 8 bases from V and 2 bases from J; junction bases left unmatched: 3. CDR3 residues: CASGGETYEQYF. The CDR3 nucleotides are TGTGCCAGCGGGGGGGAAACCTACGAGCAGTACTTC.

The V call is TRBV5-1, the J call TRBJ2-7; TRBD1 aligns across 9 bases. This CDR3 contains 15 residues. The V segment lost 4 bases and the J segment 2 bases; nucleotides outside the gene matches: 7. From germline, CDR1 is SGHRS and CDR2 YFSETQ. The CDR3 reads CASSHGDRDTYEQYF. For the CDR3, the DNA is TGCGCCAGCAGCCATGGGGACAGGGACACCTACGAGCAGTACTTC.

V gene TRBV4-1 combines with J gene TRBJ2-1; 10 bases line up with TRBD1. Germline V gives CDR1 MGHRA, CDR2 YSYEKL. This CDR3 has 16 amino acids. The J segment lost 5 bases and the V segment lost 3 bases, leaving 7 bases of the junction unmatched. CDR3 DNA sequence: TGCGCCAGCAGCCACTCCGGGACAGGGGCGGACAATGAGCAGTTCTTC. Protein: CASSHSGTGADNEQFF.

The rearrangement joins TRBV19 to TRBJ2-3, with 7 bases aligning to TRBD2. The germline CDR1 and CDR2 sequences are LNHDA and SQIVND (reference sequence). This CDR3 has 16 residues. V lost 6 bases to trimming and J lost 8 bases; unmatched junction nucleotides: 17. CDR3 nucleotides: TGTGCCAGTAGCCCTAGCGGCGGAGCCAGAGGCATTACGCAGTATTTT. Amino acids: CASSPSGGARGITQYF. Full variable domain (missing parts from reference TRBV19 and TRBJ2-3): DGGITQSPKYLFRKEGQNVTLSCEQNLNHDAMYWYRQDPGQGLRLIYYSQIVNDFQKGDIAEGYSVSREKKESFPLTVTSAQKNPTAFYLCASSPSGGARGITQYFGPGTRLTVL.

In this sample, this clone turned up a few times. This chain joins TRBV4-1 and TRBJ2-1; D is perhaps TRBD1 (6 bases). Germline loops: CDR1 MGHRA, CDR2 YSYEKL. The CDR3 is 17 residues long. Trimming stripped 1 base from V and 8 bases from J, with 21 bases between. CDR3 sequence: CASSQVGVRGVLDEQFF. The CDR3 nucleotides read TGCGCCAGCAGCCAAGTAGGCGTCAGGGGTGTCCTCGATGAGCAGTTCTTC.

This chain uses TRBV5-1 with TRBJ2-7; a weak D match, TRBD1 (5 bases). The V and J ends lost 1 base and 3 bases respectively, with 11 bases between them. The CDR3 is made up of 14 amino acids. Per the germline V gene, CDR1 is SGHRS and CDR2 is YFSETQ. CDR3 protein: CASSLTVRVYEQYF. CDR3 sequence (DNA): TGCGCCAGCAGCTTGACGGTCAGGGTCTACGAGCAGTACTTC. The variable domain in full, completed from reference TRBV5-1 and TRBJ2-7, reads KAGVTQTPRYLIKTRGQQVTLSCSPISGHRSVSWYQQTPGQGLQFLFEYFSETQRNKGNFPGRFSGRQFSNSRSEMNVSTLELGDSALYLCASSLTVRVYEQYFGPGTRLTVT.

V usage is TRBV29-1 and J usage is TRBJ2-2; 12 positions match TRBD2. The CDR3 runs 16 residues. The V gene end was trimmed by 4 bases and the J gene end by 2 bases; junction bases not matched to a gene: 5. Germline lookup yields CDR1 SQVTM and CDR2 ANQGSEA. CDR3 sequence reads: CSVGGLAGANTGELFF. DNA for the CDR3: TGCAGCGTTGGGGGACTAGCGGGCGCTAACACCGGGGAGCTGTTTTTT.

The chain recombines TRBV6-1 with TRBJ2-7; 12 bases align to TRBD1. Germline trimming cut 4 bases from V and 0 bases from J; bases unmatched to any gene: 10. Germline V gene sequence: CDR1 MNHNS, CDR2 SASEGT. The CDR3 extends over 18 amino acids. The CDR3 sequence: CASSVGDRGLYRSYEQYF. The CDR3 coding sequence is TGTGCCAGCAGTGTCGGGGACAGGGGGCTCTACCGCTCCTACGAGCAGTACTTC.

V usage is TRBV9 and J usage is TRBJ1-1, with a possible D match to TRBD1 (5 bases). This CDR3 is built from 15 residues. Between the trimmed V and J ends, which lost 4 bases and 1 base, there was a span of 14 bases. Germline CDR1 SGDLS, CDR2 YYNGEE. CDR3 loop: CASSTGQLTNTEAFF. CDR3 in DNA: TGTGCCAGCAGCACAGGACAACTAACGAACACTGAAGCTTTCTTT.

This chain uses TRBV30 with TRBJ1-3; 7 bases match TRBD1. The CDR3 spans 14 residues. Germline CDR1 is GTSNPN and CDR2 is SVGIG (reference sequence). Trimming removed 0 bases from V and 4 bases from J; junction bases left unmatched: 3. CDR3 protein: CAWSVGTVGNTIYF. The DNA of the CDR3 is TGTGCCTGGAGTGTTGGGACAGTCGGAAACACCATATATTTT.

For the CDR3, the DNA is TGTGCCAGCAGCCCAGGGACAGGGGATATAGATACGCAGTATTTT. This sequence encodes CASSPGTGDIDTQYF. The chain couples TRBV28 to TRBJ2-3; 10 bases align to TRBD1. Germline V gene data show CDR1 as MDHEN and CDR2 as SYDVKM. This CDR3 has 15 amino acids. Germline trimming cut 6 bases from V and 5 bases from J; bases unmatched to any gene: 8. The whole variable domain, filled in from reference TRBV28 and TRBJ2-3, reads DVKVTQSSRYLVKRTGEKVFLECVQDMDHENMFWYRQDPGLGLRLIYFSYDVKMKEKGDIPEGYSVSREKKERFSLILESASTNQTSMYLCASSPGTGDIDTQYFGPGTRLTVL.

The chain employs TRBV7-2 and TRBJ2-3, with a weak D call TRBD1 (5 bases). The CDR3 totals 16 residues. Germline lookup yields CDR1 SGHTA and CDR2 FQGNSA. The ends were cut back, 4 bases at V and 4 bases at J, with 18 bases in the middle. In DNA form, the CDR3 reads TGTGCCAGCAGCTCTCTTAGGGGTATTCCTTCAGATACGCAGTATTTT. Encoded protein: CASSSLRGIPSDTQYF.

This chain connects TRBV30 to TRBJ1-2; 8 bases match TRBD1. The CDR3 loop spans 12 amino acids. Trimming took 4 bases from V and 5 from J; bases not matched to a gene: 3. Looked up from germline, CDR1 is GTSNPN and CDR2 is SVGIG (reference sequence). The CDR3 sequence: CAWTGGAYGYTF. CDR3 nucleotide sequence: TGTGCCTGGACAGGGGGCGCGTATGGCTACACCTTC.

This clone was found a few times. A read error may produce the germline difference seen at one junction end. V usage is TRBV19 and J usage is TRBJ2-2, with a weak D call TRBD2 (5 bases). The CDR3 covers 14 residues. From germline, CDR1 is LNHDA and CDR2 SQIVND (reference sequence). CDR3 protein: CASSIGGNAGELFF. The CDR3 coding sequence is TGTGCCAGTAGTATAGGAGGGAACGCCGGGGAGCTGTTTTTT.

The rearrangement uses TRBV5-4 and TRBJ1-1; D gene unclear. This CDR3 comprises 14 residues. Trimming removed 1 base from V and 3 bases from J, with 10 bases in between. Germline V gene lookup returns CDR1 SGHNT and CDR2 YYREEE (reference sequence). The CDR3, as DNA: TGTGCCAGCAGCTTGTTATCTTCTTACACTGAAGCTTTCTTT. Amino acids: CASSLLSSYTEAFF. The full variable domain, with the rest looked up from reference TRBV5-4 and TRBJ1-1, is ETGVTQSPTHLIKTRGQQVTLRCSSQSGHNTVSWYQQALGQGPQFIFQYYREEENGRGNFPPRFSGLQFPNYSSELNVNALELDDSALYLCASSLLSSYTEAFFGQGTRLTVV.

The chain employs TRBV6-5 and TRBJ2-7, with a tentative D call TRBD1 (6 bases). V lost 8 bases to trimming and J lost 2 bases, with 16 bases between them. The germline CDR1 and CDR2 sequences are MNHEY and SVGAGI. The CDR3 is 14 amino acids. As DNA, the CDR3 is TGTGCCAGCCGGGGAGCAGGGGTCCCCTACGAGCAGTACTTC. Its translation is CASRGAGVPYEQYF.

The chain links TRBV29-1 to TRBJ1-1, with 7 bases that match TRBD1. The CDR3 runs 14 residues. V shed 0 bases and J 6 bases; nucleotides not matched to a gene: 7. The V gene's germline CDR1 is SQVTM and CDR2 ANQGSEA. CDR3 sequence: CSVEEPGQTPEAFF. CDR3 nucleotide sequence: TGCAGCGTTGAAGAGCCGGGACAGACCCCTGAAGCTTTCTTT. Full variable domain (outside the CDR3, taken from reference TRBV29-1 and TRBJ1-1): SAVISQKPSRDICQRGTSLTIQCQVDSQVTMMFWYRQQPGQSLTLIATANQGSEATYESGFVIDKFPISRPNLTFSTLTVSNMSPEDSSIYLCSVEEPGQTPEAFFGQGTRLTVV.